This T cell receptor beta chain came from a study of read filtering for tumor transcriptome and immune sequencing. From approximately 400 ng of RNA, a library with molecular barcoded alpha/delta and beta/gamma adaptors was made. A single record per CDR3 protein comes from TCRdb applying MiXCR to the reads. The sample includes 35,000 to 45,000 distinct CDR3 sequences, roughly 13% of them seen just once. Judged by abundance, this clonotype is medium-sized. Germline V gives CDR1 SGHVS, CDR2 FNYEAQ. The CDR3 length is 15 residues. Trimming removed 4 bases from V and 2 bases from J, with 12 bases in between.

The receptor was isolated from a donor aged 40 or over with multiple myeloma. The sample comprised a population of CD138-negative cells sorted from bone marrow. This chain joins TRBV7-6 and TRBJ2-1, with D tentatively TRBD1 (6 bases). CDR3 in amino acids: CASSSSDSAYNEQFF. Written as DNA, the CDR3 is TGTGCCAGCAGCTCCTCGGACAGTGCCTACAATGAGCAGTTCTTC.